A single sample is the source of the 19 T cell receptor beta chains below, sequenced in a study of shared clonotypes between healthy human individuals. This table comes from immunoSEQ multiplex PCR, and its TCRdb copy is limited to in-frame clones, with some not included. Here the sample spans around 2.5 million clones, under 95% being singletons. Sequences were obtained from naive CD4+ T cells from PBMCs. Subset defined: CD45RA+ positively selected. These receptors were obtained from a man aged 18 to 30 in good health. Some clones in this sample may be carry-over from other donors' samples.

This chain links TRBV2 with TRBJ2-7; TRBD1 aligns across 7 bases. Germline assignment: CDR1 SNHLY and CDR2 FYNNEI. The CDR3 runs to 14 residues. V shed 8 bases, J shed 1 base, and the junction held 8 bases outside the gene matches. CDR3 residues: CASQETGPSYEQYF. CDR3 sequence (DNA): TGTGCCAGCCAGGAGACAGGGCCTTCCTACGAGCAGTACTTC.

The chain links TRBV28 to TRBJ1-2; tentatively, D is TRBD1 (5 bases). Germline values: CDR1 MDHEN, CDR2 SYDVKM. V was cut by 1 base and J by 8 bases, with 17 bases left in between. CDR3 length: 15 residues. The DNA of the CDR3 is TGTGCCAGCAGTTTATCCCTCCCCGAAGGGGAAGGCTACACCTTC. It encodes CASSLSLPEGEGYTF.

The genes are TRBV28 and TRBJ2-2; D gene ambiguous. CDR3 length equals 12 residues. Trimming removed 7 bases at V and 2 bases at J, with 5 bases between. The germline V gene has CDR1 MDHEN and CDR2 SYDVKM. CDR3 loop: CASMRNTGELFF. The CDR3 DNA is TGTGCCAGCATGAGAAACACCGGGGAGCTGTTTTTT.

In nucleotides, the CDR3 is TGTGCCAGCAGTTCCAGGACTAGACAAGCCTACGAGCAGTACTTC. This codes for CASSSRTRQAYEQYF. The chain recombines TRBV28 with TRBJ2-7, with 7 nucleotides matching TRBD2. The CDR3 spans 15 residues. Germline values: CDR1 MDHEN, CDR2 SYDVKM. V lost 4 bases, J lost 2 bases, and 8 bases stayed unmatched.

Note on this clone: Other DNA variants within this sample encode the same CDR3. The CDR3 protein is CASSLNNYGYTF. CDR3 in DNA: TGTGCCAGCAGCCTTAACAACTATGGCTACACCTTC. This chain uses TRBV7-9 with TRBJ1-2; D gene uncertain. Trimming pared 5 bases from V and 2 bases from J, leaving 6 bases between. CDR1 SEHNR and CDR2 FQNEAQ come from the germline V gene (reference sequence). This CDR3 has 12 residues. Full variable domain (outside the CDR3, taken from reference TRBV7-9 and TRBJ1-2): DTGVSQNPRHKITKRGQNVTFRCDPISEHNRLYWYRQTLGQGPEFLTYFQNEAQLEKSRLLSDRFSAERPKGSFSTLEIQRTEQGDSAMYLCASSLNNYGYTFGSGTRLTVV.

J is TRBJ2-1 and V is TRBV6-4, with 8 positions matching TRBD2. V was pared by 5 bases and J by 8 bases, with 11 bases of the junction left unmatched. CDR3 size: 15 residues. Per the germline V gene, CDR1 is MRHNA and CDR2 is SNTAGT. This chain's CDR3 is CASSYTSGGGHEQFF. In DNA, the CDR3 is TGTGCCAGCAGTTATACTAGCGGAGGAGGACATGAGCAGTTCTTC.

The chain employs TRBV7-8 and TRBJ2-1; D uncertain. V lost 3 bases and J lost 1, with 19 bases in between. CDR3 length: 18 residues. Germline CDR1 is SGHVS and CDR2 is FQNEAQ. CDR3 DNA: TGTGCCAGCAGCTTGAGAGCACAAATCCTCCGATCCTACAATGAGCAGTTCTTC. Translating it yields CASSLRAQILRSYNEQFF.

DNA of the CDR3: TGTGCCAGCTCACCAGAGGGGGGCGATCAGCCCCAGCATTTT. Translated: CASSPEGGDQPQHF. The chain recombines TRBV18 with TRBJ1-5; D is perhaps TRBD1 (6 bases). V lost 2 bases to trimming and J lost 5 bases, with 10 bases between them. The germline CDR1 and CDR2 sequences are KGHSH and LQKENI. The CDR3 runs 14 residues.

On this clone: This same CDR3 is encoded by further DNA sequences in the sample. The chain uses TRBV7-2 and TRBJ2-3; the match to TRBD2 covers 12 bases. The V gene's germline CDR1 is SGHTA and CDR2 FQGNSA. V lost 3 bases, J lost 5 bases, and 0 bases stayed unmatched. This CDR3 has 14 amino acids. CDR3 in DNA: TGTGCCAGCAGCTTGGGACTAGCGGGAGATACGCAGTATTTT. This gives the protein CASSLGLAGDTQYF.

The CDR3 protein is CASSPRQGASDEQFF. The DNA of the CDR3 is TGTGCCAGCTCCCCTAGACAGGGGGCTTCAGATGAGCAGTTCTTC. The rearrangement uses TRBV18 and TRBJ2-1; 10 bases line up with TRBD1. This CDR3 contains 15 residues. Germline V lookup: CDR1 KGHSH, CDR2 LQKENI. The ends lost 6 bases at V and 8 bases at J; junction bases unmatched: 10.

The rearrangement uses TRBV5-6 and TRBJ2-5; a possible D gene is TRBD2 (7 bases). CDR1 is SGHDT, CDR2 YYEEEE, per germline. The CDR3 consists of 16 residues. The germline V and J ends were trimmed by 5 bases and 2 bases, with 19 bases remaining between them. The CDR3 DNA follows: TGTGCCAGCAGTAGGGGGGTGGCTAGCGGTCAAGAGACCCAGTACTTC. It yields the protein CASSRGVASGQETQYF. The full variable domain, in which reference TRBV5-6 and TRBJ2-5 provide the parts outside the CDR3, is DAGVTQSPTHLIKTRGQQVTLRCSPKSGHDTVSWYQQALGQGPQFIFQYYEEEERQRGNFPDRFSGHQFPNYSSELNVNALLLGDSALYLCASSRGVASGQETQYFGPGTRLLVL.

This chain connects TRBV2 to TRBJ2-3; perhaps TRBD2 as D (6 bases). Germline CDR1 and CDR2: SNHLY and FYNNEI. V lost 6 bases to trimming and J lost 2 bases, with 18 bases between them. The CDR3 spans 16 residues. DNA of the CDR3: TGTGCCAGCAGCGGAAGTCTAGCGTACAACACAGATACGCAGTATTTT. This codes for CASSGSLAYNTDTQYF.

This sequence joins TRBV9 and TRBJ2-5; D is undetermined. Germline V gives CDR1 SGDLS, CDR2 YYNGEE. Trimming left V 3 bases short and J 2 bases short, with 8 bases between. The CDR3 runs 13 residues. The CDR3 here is CASSGSLQETQYF. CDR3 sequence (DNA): TGTGCCAGCAGCGGGAGTCTGCAAGAGACCCAGTACTTC.

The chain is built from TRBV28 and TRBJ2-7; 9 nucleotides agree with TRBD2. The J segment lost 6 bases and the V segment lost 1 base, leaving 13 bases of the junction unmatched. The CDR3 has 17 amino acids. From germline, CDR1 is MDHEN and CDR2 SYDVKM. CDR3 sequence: CASSLLFMAAGGSEQYF. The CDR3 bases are TGTGCCAGCAGTTTATTATTCATGGCGGCGGGAGGGAGCGAGCAGTACTTC.

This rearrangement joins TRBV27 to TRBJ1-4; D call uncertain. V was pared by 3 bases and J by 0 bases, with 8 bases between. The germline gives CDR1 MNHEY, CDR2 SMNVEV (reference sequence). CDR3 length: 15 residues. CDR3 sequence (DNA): TGTGCCAGCAGTTTCGACCAAACAACTAATGAAAAACTGTTTTTT. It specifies CASSFDQTTNEKLFF.

This CDR3 reads CASGRTSIRNEQFF. For the CDR3, the DNA is TGTGCCAGTGGCAGGACTAGTATCCGCAATGAGCAGTTCTTC. This rearrangement joins TRBV2 to TRBJ2-1, with 7 bases that match TRBD2. Germline CDR1 and CDR2: SNHLY and FYNNEI. The CDR3 sequence is 14 residues long. V shed 9 bases and J 6 bases; nucleotides not matched to a gene: 11. The complete variable domain, with remaining parts taken from reference TRBV2 and TRBJ2-1, reads EPEVTQTPSHQVTQMGQEVILRCVPISNHLYFYWYRQILGQKVEFLVSFYNNEISEKSEIFDDQFSVERPDGSNFTLKIRSTKLEDSAMYFCASGRTSIRNEQFFGPGTRLTVL.

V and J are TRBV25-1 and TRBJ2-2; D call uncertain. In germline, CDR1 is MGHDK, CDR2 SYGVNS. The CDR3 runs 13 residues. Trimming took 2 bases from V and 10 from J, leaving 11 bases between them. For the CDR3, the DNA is TGTGCCAGCAGTGAAAAGGTTGGAATGGAGCTGTTTTTT. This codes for CASSEKVGMELFF.

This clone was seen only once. DNA of the CDR3: TGTGCCAGCAGGACGACCTATGGGGGACTCTTTTTCTACGAGCAGTACTTC. Its protein is CASRTTYGGLFFYEQYF. The chain joins TRBV28 to TRBJ2-7; TRBD2 is a possible D gene (6 bases). The CDR3 totals 17 residues. V gave up 6 bases and J gave up 3 bases, with 24 bases separating them. The germline CDR1 and CDR2 sequences are MDHEN and SYDVKM.

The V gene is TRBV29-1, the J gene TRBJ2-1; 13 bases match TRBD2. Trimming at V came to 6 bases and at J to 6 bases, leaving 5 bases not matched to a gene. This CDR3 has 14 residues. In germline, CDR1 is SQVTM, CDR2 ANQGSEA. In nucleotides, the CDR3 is TGCAGCGTCGAACTAGCGGGAGGGTTCAATGAGCAGTTCTTC. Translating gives CSVELAGGFNEQFF.